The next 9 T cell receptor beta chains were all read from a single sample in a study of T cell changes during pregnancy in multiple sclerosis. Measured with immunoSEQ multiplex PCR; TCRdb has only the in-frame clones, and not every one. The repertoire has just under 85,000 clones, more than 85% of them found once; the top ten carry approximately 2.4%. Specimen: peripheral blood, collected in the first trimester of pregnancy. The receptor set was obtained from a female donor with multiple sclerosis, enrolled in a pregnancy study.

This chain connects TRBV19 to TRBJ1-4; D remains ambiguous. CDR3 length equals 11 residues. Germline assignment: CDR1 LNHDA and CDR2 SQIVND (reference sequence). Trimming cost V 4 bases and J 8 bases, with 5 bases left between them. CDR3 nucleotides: TGTGCCAGTAGTAACGGGGAAAAACTGTTTTTT. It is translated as CASSNGEKLFF.

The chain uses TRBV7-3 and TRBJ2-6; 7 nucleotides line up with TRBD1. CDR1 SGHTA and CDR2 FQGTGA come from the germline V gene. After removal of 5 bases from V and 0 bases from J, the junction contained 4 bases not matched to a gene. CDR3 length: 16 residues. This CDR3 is CASSPGQSSGANVLTF. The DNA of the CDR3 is TGTGCCAGCAGCCCGGGACAGAGCTCTGGGGCCAACGTCCTGACTTTC. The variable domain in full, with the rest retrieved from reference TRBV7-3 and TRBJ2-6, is GAGVSQTPSNKVTEKGKYVELRCDPISGHTALYWYRQSLGQGPEFLIYFQGTGAADDSGLPNDRFFAVRPEGSVSTLKIQRTERGDSAVYLCASSPGQSSGANVLTFGAGSRLTVL.

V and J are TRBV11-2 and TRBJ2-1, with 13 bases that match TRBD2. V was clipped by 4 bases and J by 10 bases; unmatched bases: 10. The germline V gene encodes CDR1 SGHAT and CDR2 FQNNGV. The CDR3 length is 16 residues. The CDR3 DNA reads TGTGCCAGCAGCTCAGGACTAGCGGGAGCCCGCGGGGAGCAGTTCTTC. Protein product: CASSSGLAGARGEQFF.

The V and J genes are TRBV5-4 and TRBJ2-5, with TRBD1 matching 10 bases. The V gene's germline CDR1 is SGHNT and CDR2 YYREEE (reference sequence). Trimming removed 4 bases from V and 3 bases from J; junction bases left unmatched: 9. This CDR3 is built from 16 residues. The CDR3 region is CASSTGTGVGEETQYF. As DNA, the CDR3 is TGTGCCAGCAGCACCGGGACAGGGGTGGGAGAAGAGACCCAGTACTTC.

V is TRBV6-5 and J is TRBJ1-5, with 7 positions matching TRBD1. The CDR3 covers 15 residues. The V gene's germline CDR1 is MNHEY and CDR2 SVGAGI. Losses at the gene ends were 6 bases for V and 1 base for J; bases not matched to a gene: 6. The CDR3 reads CASRVGGISNQPQHF. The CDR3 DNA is TGTGCCAGCAGGGTAGGGGGCATAAGCAATCAGCCCCAGCATTTT.

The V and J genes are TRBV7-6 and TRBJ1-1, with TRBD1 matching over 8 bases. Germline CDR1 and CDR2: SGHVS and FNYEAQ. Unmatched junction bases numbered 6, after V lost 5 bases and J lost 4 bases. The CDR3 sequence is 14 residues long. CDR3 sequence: CASSPTGGGTEAFF. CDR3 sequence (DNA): TGTGCCAGCAGCCCCACAGGGGGAGGCACTGAAGCTTTCTTT.

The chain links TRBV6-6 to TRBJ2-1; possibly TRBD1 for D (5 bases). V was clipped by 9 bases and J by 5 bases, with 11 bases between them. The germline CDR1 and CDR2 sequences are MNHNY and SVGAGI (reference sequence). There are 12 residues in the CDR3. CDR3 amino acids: CASSWGHNEQFF. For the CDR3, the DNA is TGTGCCAGTTCTTGGGGCCACAATGAGCAGTTCTTC.

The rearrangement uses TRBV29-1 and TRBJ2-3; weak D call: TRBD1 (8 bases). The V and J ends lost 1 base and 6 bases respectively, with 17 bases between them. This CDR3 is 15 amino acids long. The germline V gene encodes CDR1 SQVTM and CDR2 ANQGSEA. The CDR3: CSVEGHRGGPDTQYF. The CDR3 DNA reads TGCAGCGTTGAAGGTCACAGGGGGGGGCCGGATACGCAGTATTTT.

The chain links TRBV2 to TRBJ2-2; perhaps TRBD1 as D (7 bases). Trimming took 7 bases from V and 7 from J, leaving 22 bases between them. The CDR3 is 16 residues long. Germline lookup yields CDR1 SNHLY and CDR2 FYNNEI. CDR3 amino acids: CASMLRRGAEDGELFF. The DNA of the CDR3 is TGTGCCAGCATGCTCCGCAGGGGGGCCGAAGACGGGGAGCTGTTTTTT.